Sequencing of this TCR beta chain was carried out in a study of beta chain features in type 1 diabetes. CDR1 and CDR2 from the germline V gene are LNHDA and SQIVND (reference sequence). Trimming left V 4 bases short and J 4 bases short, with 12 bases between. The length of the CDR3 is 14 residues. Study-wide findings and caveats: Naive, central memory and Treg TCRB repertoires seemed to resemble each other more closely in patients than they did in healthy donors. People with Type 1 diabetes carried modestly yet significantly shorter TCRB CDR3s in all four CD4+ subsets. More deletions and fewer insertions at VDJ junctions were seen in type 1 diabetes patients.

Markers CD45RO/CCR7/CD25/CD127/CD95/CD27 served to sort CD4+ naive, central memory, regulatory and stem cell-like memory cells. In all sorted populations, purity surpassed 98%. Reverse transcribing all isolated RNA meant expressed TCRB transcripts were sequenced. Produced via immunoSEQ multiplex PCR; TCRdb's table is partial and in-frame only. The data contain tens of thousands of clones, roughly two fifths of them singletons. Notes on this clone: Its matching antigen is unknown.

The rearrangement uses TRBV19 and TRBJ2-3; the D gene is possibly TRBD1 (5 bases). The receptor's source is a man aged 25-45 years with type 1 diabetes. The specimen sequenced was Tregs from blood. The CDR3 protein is CASSTPRTSDTQYF. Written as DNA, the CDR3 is TGTGCCAGTAGTACACCCAGGACATCAGATACGCAGTATTTT.